The 8 T cell receptor beta chains below all came from one sample that was sequenced in a study of T cell responses to AZD1222 COVID-19 vaccine. TCRdb keeps only in-frame clones here, not all; method: immunoSEQ multiplex PCR. The repertoire holds about 150,000 clones, with about 86% as singletons. The sample here was peripheral blood, taken on day 0 of MenACWY control vaccination. The origin of the receptors is an adult in good health.

This clone was picked up a small number of times. V usage is TRBV6-6 and J usage is TRBJ1-5; tentatively, D is TRBD1 (6 bases). Germline CDR1 is MNHNY and CDR2 is SVGAGI (reference sequence). This CDR3 comprises 17 residues. Trimming stripped 5 bases from V and 2 bases from J, with 19 bases between. Here the CDR3 DNA reads TGTGCCAGCAGTCTGCAGGGGAGCGGATCCGGCAATCAGCCCCAGCATTTT. Translating it yields CASSLQGSGSGNQPQHF.

This chain links TRBV9 with TRBJ1-3, with 12 nucleotides matching TRBD1. V lost 5 bases to trimming and J lost 1 base; unmatched junction nucleotides: 4. CDR1 SGDLS and CDR2 YYNGEE come from the germline V gene. The CDR3 consists of 16 residues. CDR3 residues: CASRGTGGESGNTIYF. As DNA, the CDR3 is TGTGCCAGCAGGGGGACAGGGGGCGAATCTGGAAACACCATATATTTT.

V is TRBV9 and J is TRBJ2-2, with no clear D. Germline CDR1 SGDLS, CDR2 YYNGEE. The V gene lost 6 bases and the J gene lost 1 base, with 7 bases spanning the gap. There are 13 residues in the CDR3. DNA for the CDR3: TGTGCCAGCACAAGGAGGAACACCGGGGAGCTGTTTTTT. Amino acids: CASTRRNTGELFF.

This clone was counted once. The chain combines TRBV29-1 with TRBJ1-1, with a weak D call TRBD1 (6 bases). Germline lookup yields CDR1 SQVTM and CDR2 ANQGSEA. This CDR3 is built from 12 residues. V was shortened by 5 bases and J by 3 bases, with 10 bases between the two germline ends. This CDR3 reads CSVPEGDTEAFF. CDR3 DNA sequence: TGCAGCGTTCCCGAGGGGGACACTGAAGCTTTCTTT.

The chain uses TRBV4-3 and TRBJ2-1; D is perhaps TRBD2 (6 bases). This CDR3 contains 14 residues. Germline CDR1 is LGHNA and CDR2 is YSLEER. The V and J ends lost 1 base and 9 bases respectively, with 13 bases between them. Here the CDR3 DNA reads TGCGCCAGCAGCCAAGGGGCGGGGACGGGTGAGCAGTTCTTC. Amino acids: CASSQGAGTGEQFF.

The gene calls are TRBV27 and TRBJ2-7; D unresolved. This CDR3 comprises 13 residues. Germline V lookup: CDR1 MNHEY, CDR2 SMNVEV (reference sequence). V lost 5 bases to trimming and J lost 1 base, with 9 bases between them. CDR3: CASSPRGSYEQYF. CDR3 in DNA: TGTGCCAGCAGTCCCCGCGGATCCTACGAGCAGTACTTC.

The chain employs TRBV28 and TRBJ1-1, with TRBD1 as a possible D gene (5 bases). The V end lost 5 bases, the J end lost 3 bases, and 13 bases lay between the germline ends. CDR1 is MDHEN and CDR2 is SYDVKM in the germline V gene. This CDR3 is 14 amino acids long. The CDR3 loop is CASSPQGFYTEAFF. In nucleotides, the CDR3 is TGTGCCAGCAGTCCTCAGGGATTTTACACTGAAGCTTTCTTT.

The J gene is TRBJ2-5, the V gene TRBV5-1, with 8 bases that match TRBD2. With V trimmed by 1 base and J by 2 bases, 1 base remained unmatched. The CDR3 sequence is 14 residues long. CDR1 is SGHRS and CDR2 is YFSETQ in the germline V gene. Here the CDR3 reads CASSLTSGQETQYF. The CDR3 region has the DNA TGCGCCAGCAGCTTGACTAGCGGACAAGAGACCCAGTACTTC.